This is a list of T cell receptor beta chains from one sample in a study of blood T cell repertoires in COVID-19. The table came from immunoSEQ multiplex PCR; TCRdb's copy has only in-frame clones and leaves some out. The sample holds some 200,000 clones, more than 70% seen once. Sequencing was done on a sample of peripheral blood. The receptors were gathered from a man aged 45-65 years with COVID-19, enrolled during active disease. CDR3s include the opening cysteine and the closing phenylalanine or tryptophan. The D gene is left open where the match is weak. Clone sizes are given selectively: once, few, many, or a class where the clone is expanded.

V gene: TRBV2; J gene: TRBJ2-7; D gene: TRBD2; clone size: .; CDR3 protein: CASSRKREGHYEQYF; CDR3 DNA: TGTGCCAGCAGCCGTAAGCGGGAGGGCCACTACGAGCAGTACTTC
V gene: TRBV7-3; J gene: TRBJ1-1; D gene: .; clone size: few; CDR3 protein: CASSQRRGLNTEAFF; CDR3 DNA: TGTGCCAGCAGCCAAAGGCGAGGGCTGAACACTGAAGCTTTCTTT
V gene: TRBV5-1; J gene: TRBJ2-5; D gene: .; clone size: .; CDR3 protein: CASSLDGSPVETQYF; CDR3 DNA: TGCGCCAGCAGCTTGGACGGGAGTCCGGTAGAGACCCAGTACTTC
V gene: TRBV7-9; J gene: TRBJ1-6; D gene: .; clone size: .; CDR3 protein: CASSLLNSPLHF; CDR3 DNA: TGTGCCAGCAGCCTTTTGAATTCACCCCTCCACTTT
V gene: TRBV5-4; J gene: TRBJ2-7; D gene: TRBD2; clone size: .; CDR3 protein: CASSTSGGYYEQYF; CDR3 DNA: TGTGCCAGCAGCACTAGCGGGGGTTACTACGAGCAGTACTTC
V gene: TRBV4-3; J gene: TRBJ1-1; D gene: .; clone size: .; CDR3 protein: CASSQVLADTEAFF; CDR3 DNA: TGCGCCAGCAGCCAAGTACTGGCGGACACTGAAGCTTTCTTT
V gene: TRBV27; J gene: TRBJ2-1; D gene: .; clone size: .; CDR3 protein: CASSPRRGAGHEQFF; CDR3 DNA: TGTGCCAGCAGTCCCCGCAGGGGTGCTGGCCATGAGCAGTTCTTC
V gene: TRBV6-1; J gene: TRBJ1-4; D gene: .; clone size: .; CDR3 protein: CASSAEYSTANEKLFF; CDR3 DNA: TGTGCCAGCAGTGCCGAATACAGTACGGCTAATGAAAAACTGTTTTTT
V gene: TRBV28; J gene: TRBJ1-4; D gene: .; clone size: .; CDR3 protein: CASSLIRVRKLFF; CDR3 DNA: TGTGCCAGCAGTTTGATCCGGGTTAGAAAACTGTTTTTT
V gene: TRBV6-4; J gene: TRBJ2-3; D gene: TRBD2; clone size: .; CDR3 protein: CASSEDGAGGQYF; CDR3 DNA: TGTGCCAGCAGTGAGGACGGGGCGGGGGGGCAGTATTTT
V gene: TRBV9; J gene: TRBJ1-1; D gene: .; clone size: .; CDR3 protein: CASSVDRGGSSEAFF; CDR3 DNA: TGTGCCAGCAGCGTAGATCGGGGGGGTTCATCTGAAGCTTTCTTT
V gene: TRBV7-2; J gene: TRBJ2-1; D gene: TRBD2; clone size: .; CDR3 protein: CASSNGGGSYNEQFF; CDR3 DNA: TGTGCCAGCAGCAACGGGGGGGGCTCCTACAATGAGCAGTTCTTC
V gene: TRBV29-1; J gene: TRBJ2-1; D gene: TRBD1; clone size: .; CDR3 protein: CSVGLDREDNEQFF; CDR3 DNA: TGCAGCGTTGGGCTGGACAGGGAGGACAATGAGCAGTTCTTC
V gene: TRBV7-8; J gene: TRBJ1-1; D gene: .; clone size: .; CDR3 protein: CASSLSPLLNTEAFF; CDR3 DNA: TGTGCCAGCAGCTTAAGCCCCTTACTGAACACTGAAGCTTTCTTT
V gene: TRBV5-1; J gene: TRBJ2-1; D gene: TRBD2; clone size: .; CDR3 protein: CASSRTSGGNEQFF; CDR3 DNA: TGCGCCAGCAGCCGGACTAGCGGCGGCAATGAGCAGTTCTTC
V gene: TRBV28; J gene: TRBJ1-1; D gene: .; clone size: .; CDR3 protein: CASVGGPNTEAFF; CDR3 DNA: TGTGCCAGCGTGGGGGGACCGAACACTGAAGCTTTCTTT
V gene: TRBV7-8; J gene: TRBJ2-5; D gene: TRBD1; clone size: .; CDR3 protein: CASSSGQGQETQYF; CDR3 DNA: TGTGCCAGCAGCTCCGGACAGGGGCAAGAGACCCAGTACTTC
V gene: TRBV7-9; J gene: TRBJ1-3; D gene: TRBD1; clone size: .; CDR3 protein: CASSLATGTGAGNTIYF; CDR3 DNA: TGTGCCAGCAGCTTAGCTACGGGGACAGGGGCCGGAAACACCATATATTTT
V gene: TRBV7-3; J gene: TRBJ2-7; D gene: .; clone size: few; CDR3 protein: CASSPSGDNSYEQYF; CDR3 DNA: TGTGCCAGCAGCCCCTCAGGGGACAACTCCTACGAGCAGTACTTC
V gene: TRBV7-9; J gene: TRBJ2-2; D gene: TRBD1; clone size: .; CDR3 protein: CASSSDRGPAGELFF; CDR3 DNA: TGTGCCAGCAGCTCGGACAGGGGGCCGGCCGGGGAGCTGTTTTTT
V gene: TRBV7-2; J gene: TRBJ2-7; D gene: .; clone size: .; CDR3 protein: CATRRSAEQYF; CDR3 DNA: TGTGCCACCCGGCGGAGTGCCGAGCAGTACTTC
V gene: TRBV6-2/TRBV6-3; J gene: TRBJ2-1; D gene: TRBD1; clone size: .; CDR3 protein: CASSLSLGQGTYNEQFF; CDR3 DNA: TGTGCCAGCAGTCTTTCCCTGGGACAGGGAACCTACAATGAGCAGTTCTTC
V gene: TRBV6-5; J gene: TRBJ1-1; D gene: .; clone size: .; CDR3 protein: CASSRHSAEAFF; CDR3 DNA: TGTGCCAGCAGCCGACATTCGGCTGAAGCTTTCTTT
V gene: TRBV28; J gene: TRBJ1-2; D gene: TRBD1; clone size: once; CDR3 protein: CASSPTGTGRYGYTF; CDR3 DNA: TGTGCCAGCAGTCCTACCGGGACAGGGAGGTATGGCTACACCTTC
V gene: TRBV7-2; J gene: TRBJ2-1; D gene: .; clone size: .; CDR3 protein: CASSFIILNEQFF; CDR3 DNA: TGTGCCAGCAGCTTTATTATCCTAAATGAGCAGTTCTTC
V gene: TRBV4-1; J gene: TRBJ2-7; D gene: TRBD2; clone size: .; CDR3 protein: CASSQDGGGRTSGGGYEQYF; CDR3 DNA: TGCGCCAGCAGCCAAGATGGGGGCGGGAGGACCTCGGGAGGGGGCTACGAGCAGTACTTC
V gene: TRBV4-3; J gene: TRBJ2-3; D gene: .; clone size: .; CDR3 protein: CASSQARAFHGTQYF; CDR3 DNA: TGCGCCAGCAGCCAAGCCAGGGCCTTTCATGGTACGCAGTATTTT
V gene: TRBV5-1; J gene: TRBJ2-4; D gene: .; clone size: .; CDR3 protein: CASSLYLSLAKNIQYF; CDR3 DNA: TGCGCCAGCAGCTTGTATCTTAGCTTAGCCAAAAACATTCAGTACTTC
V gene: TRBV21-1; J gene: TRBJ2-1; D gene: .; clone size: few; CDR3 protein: CASSPEQFF; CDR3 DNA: TGTGCCAGCAGCCCAGAGCAGTTCTTC
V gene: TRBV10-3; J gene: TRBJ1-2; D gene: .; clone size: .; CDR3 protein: CAIRDDSYGYTF; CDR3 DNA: TGTGCCATCAGGGACGACAGCTATGGCTACACCTTC
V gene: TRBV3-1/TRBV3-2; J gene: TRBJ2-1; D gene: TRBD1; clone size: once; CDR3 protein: CASSQYGQGFNEQFF; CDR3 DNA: TGTGCCAGCAGCCAATATGGACAGGGGTTCAATGAGCAGTTCTTC
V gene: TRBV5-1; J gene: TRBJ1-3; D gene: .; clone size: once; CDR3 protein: CASSPLGQPGNTIYF; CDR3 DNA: TGCGCCAGCAGCCCCCTTGGACAGCCTGGAAACACCATATATTTT
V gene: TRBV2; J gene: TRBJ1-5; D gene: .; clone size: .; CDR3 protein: CASSEWHQPQHF; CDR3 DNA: TGTGCCAGCAGTGAGTGGCATCAGCCCCAGCATTTT
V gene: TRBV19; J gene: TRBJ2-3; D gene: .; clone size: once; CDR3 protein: CASSHRRSLNTQYF; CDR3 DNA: TGTGCCAGTAGCCACAGGAGATCCCTGAATACGCAGTATTTT
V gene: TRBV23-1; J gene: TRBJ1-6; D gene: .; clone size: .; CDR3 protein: CARARRENSPLHF; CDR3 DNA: TGCGCCAGGGCTCGTCGGGAGAATTCACCCCTCCACTTT
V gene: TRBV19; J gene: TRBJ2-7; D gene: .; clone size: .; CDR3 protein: CASSIGSDARRAYEQYF; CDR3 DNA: TGTGCCAGTAGTATAGGGTCGGACGCCCGGCGGGCCTACGAGCAGTACTTC
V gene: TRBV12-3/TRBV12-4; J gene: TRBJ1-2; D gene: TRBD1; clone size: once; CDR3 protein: CASSLRGQGGYTF; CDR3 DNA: TGTGCCAGCAGTTTAAGGGGGCAAGGAGGCTACACCTTC
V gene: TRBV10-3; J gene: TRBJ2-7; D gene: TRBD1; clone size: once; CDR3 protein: CAIRTGSTYEQYF; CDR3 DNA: TGTGCCATCCGGACAGGTTCCACCTACGAGCAGTACTTC
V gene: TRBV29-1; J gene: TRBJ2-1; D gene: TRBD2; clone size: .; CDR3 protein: CSAPAGLAGREFF; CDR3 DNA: TGCAGCGCCCCCGCGGGGCTAGCGGGGAGGGAGTTCTTC
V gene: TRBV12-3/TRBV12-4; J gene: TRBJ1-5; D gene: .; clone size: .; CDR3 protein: CASSVRSNQPQHF; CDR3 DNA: TGTGCCAGCAGCGTCAGGAGCAATCAGCCCCAGCATTTT
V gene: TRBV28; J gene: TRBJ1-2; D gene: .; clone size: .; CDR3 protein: CASGTGTSPAGYTF; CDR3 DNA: TGTGCCAGTGGAACCGGGACATCCCCCGCGGGCTACACCTTC
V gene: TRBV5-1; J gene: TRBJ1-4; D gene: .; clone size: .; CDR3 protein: CASSPLATNEKLFF; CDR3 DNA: TGCGCCAGCAGCCCCCTTGCAACTAATGAAAAACTGTTTTTT
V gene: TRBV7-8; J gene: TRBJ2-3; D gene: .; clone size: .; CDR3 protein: CASTPSGGTTDTQYF; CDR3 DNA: TGTGCCAGCACCCCGTCGGGCGGGACCACAGATACGCAGTATTTT
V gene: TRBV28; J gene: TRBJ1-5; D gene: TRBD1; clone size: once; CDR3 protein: CASSLSHRGRNQPQHF; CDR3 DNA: TGTGCCAGCAGTTTATCTCACAGGGGTAGGAATCAGCCCCAGCATTTT
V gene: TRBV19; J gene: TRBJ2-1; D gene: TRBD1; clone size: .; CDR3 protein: CASSILAGTGFEQFF; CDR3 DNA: TGTGCCAGTAGTATCCTCGCCGGGACAGGGTTTGAGCAGTTCTTC
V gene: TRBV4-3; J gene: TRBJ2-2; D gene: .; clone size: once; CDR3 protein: CASSQDWAQTGELFF; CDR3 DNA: TGCGCCAGCAGCCAAGATTGGGCGCAAACCGGGGAGCTGTTTTTT
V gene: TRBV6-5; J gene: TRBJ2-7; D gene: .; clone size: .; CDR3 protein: CASKLGTVYYEQYF; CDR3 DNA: TGTGCCAGCAAACTTGGGACTGTCTATTACGAGCAGTACTTC
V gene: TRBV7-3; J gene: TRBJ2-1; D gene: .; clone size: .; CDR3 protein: CASSLFQDGFKGEAGNEQFF; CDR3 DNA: TGTGCCAGCAGCTTATTTCAGGACGGCTTCAAGGGAGAGGCGGGGAATGAGCAGTTCTTC
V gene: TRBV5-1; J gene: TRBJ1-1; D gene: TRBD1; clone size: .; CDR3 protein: CASSPGQTLQNTEAFF; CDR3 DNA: TGCGCCAGCAGCCCGGGACAGACTCTTCAGAACACTGAAGCTTTCTTT
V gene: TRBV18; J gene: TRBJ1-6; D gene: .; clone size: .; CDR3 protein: CASSPAGDGSPLHF; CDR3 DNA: TGTGCCAGCTCACCAGCAGGGGACGGGTCACCCCTCCACTTT
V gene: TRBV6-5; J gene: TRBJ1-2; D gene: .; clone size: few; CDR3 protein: CASRPDRNYGYTF; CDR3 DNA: TGTGCCAGCAGACCCGACAGGAACTATGGCTACACCTTC
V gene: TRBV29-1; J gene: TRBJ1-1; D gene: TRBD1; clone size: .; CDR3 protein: CSVGDRGVEAFF; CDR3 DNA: TGCAGCGTTGGCGACAGGGGAGTTGAAGCTTTCTTT
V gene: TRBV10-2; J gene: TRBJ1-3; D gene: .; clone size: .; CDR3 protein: CASSESRATGNTIYF; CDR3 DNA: TGCGCCAGCAGTGAGTCGAGGGCCACTGGAAACACCATATATTTT
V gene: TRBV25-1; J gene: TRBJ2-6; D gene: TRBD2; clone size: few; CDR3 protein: CASSESWGGNSGANVLTF; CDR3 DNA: TGTGCCAGCAGTGAGTCTTGGGGGGGAAACTCTGGGGCCAACGTCCTGACTTTC
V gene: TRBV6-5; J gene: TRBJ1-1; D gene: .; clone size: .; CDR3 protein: CASSFAGVGAFF; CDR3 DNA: TGTGCCAGCTCCTTTGCGGGGGTGGGGGCTTTCTTT